The 23 T cell receptor beta chains in this list originate from one sample, sequenced in a study of CD8+CD57+ T cells in acquired aplastic anemia. Genomic DNA was employed as the template in profiling TCR beta VDJ and CDR3. Via MiXCR, TCRdb re-called the reads, giving one row per CDR3 protein. The sample shows 200,000 to 250,000 distinct CDR3 sequences, about a third of them seen only once. The sample consisted of sorted CD4+, CD8+, or CD8+CD57+ T cells (not recorded which) from PBMCs. Receptor source: a human donor in good health, serving as a control.

This clonotype was seen ten or more times. The DNA for the CDR3 is TGTGCCAGCAGCTTCAACTCTGGAAACACCATATATTTT. The encoded protein is CASSFNSGNTIYF. The V call is TRBV7-8, the J call TRBJ1-3, with D unclear. The CDR3 consists of 13 residues. The V gene's germline CDR1 is SGHVS and CDR2 FQNEAQ. The V gene lost 3 bases and the J gene lost 0 bases, with 3 bases spanning the gap.

Ten or more counts support this clonotype. This sequence joins TRBV4-2 and TRBJ2-5, with 10 bases lining up with TRBD1. The CDR3 covers 14 residues. Unmatched junction bases numbered 3, after V lost 4 bases and J lost 4 bases. Per germline, CDR1 LGHNA and CDR2 YNFKEQ. Here the CDR3 DNA reads TGTGCCAGCAGCCTAGGGGACAGGGGAGAGACCCAGTACTTC. Its protein product is CASSLGDRGETQYF.

This chain links TRBV29-1 with TRBJ2-7, with D perhaps TRBD1 or TRBD2 (5 bases each). Trimming left V 5 bases short and J 8 bases short, with 16 bases between. Germline assignment: CDR1 SQVTM and CDR2 ANQGSEA. There are 12 residues in the CDR3. The CDR3 DNA is TGCAGCGTTACCCGGGACGAAGGTCAGCAGTACTTC. Amino acids: CSVTRDEGQQYF.

This clonotype was observed once. The V gene is TRBV25-1, the J gene TRBJ2-7, with 8 bases that match TRBD1. Germline trimming cut 3 bases from V and 3 bases from J; bases unmatched to any gene: 10. This CDR3 is 16 amino acids long. CDR1 and CDR2 from the germline V gene are MGHDK and SYGVNS. CDR3 coding DNA: TGTGCCAGCAGTGATCCGACAGGGGATAACGTCTACGAGCAGTACTTC. This gives the protein CASSDPTGDNVYEQYF.

Concerning this clonotype: Relative to the germline gene, one junction end is altered; a read error may explain this. V usage is TRBV10-1 and J usage is TRBJ1-1; the D gene is possibly TRBD1 (5 bases). The CDR3 extends over 14 amino acids. Germline V gene data show CDR1 as WNHNN and CDR2 as SYGVQD (reference sequence). The CDR3 nucleotides are TGCGCCAGCAGCTTATCAGGGACGAACACTGTAGCTTTCTTT. The encoded protein is CASSLSGTNTVAFF.

Details on this clonotype: It may be a read error: a sequence one base away is much more abundant. This chain joins TRBV6-1 and TRBJ2-7; 11 bases line up with TRBD1. There are 14 residues in the CDR3. Germline lookup yields CDR1 MNHNS and CDR2 SASEGT. DNA for the CDR3: TGTGTCAGCAGTGTGGGACAGGGGGCCTACGAGCAGTACTTC. It specifies CVSSVGQGAYEQYF.

This clonotype was detected ten times or more. This sequence joins TRBV24-1 and TRBJ2-2; D tentatively reads TRBD1 or TRBD2 (5 bases each). This CDR3 has 14 residues. CDR1 KGHDR and CDR2 SFDVKD come from the germline V gene. Deletions cut 3 bases from V and 4 bases from J, with 8 bases between. The CDR3 DNA reads as TGTGCCACCAGTGATCCAGGGAGCACCGGGGAGCTGTTTTTT. It specifies CATSDPGSTGELFF.

The chain carries TRBV5-1 and TRBJ2-2, with 14 positions matching TRBD2. Germline lookup yields CDR1 SGHRS and CDR2 YFSETQ. The CDR3 is made up of 17 amino acids. Losses at the gene ends were 0 bases for V and 7 bases for J; bases not matched to a gene: 5. As DNA, the CDR3 is TGCGCCAGCAGCTTGGAGACTAGCGGGGGGGCAGGCGGGGAGCTGTTTTTT. It translates to CASSLETSGGAGGELFF.

V gene TRBV27 combines with J gene TRBJ1-3, with unresolved D. The CDR3 has 13 residues. CDR1 is MNHEY, CDR2 SMNVEV, per germline (reference sequence). The ends were cut back, 1 base at V and 3 bases at J, with 4 bases in the middle. This CDR3 is CASSLWYGNTIYF. CDR3 in DNA: TGTGCCAGCAGTTTATGGTATGGAAACACCATATATTTT.

This clonotype was observed a few times. The genes are TRBV5-1 and TRBJ1-1; 7 bases fit TRBD1. Germline values: CDR1 SGHRS, CDR2 YFSETQ. The CDR3 is 14 residues long. The V segment lost 4 bases and the J segment 6 bases; nucleotides outside the gene matches: 9. The CDR3 region is CASSTETGDAEAFF. In nucleotides, the CDR3 is TGCGCCAGCAGCACCGAAACAGGGGACGCTGAAGCTTTCTTT.

The CDR3 bases are TGTGCCAGCAGCTTAGTTGTCGGGGTCGTAGAGACCCAGTACTTC. Amino acid sequence: CASSLVVGVVETQYF. The V gene is TRBV7-2, the J gene TRBJ2-5, with D possibly TRBD2 on 5 matching bases. The CDR3 sequence is 15 residues long. The V end lost 1 base, the J end lost 4 bases, and 13 bases lay between the germline ends. Germline V gene lookup returns CDR1 SGHTA and CDR2 FQGNSA.

This clonotype was recorded at least ten times. A read error may account for a junction end that differs from germline. V gene TRBV20-1 combines with J gene TRBJ2-2; possible D gene TRBD2, 6 bases. CDR3 length: 11 amino acids. The germline gives CDR1 DFQATT, CDR2 SNEGSKA (reference sequence). CDR3 nucleotide sequence: TGCAGTGCTAGAGAACCCTCGGGGGTCGTTTTT. Its translation is CSAREPSGVVF.

The chain has TRBV2 and TRBJ2-5, with a tentative D call TRBD2 (5 bases). V lost 8 bases and J lost 1, with 23 bases in between. Per germline, CDR1 SNHLY and CDR2 FYNNEI. This CDR3 is 17 amino acids long. This chain's CDR3 is CASSPWRMTGSQETQYF. CDR3 DNA sequence: TGTGCCAGCTCACCATGGAGGATGACGGGCAGCCAAGAGACCCAGTACTTC.

V is TRBV29-1 and J is TRBJ2-7; D remains ambiguous. CDR3 size: 12 residues. Trimming stripped 5 bases from V and 2 bases from J, with 10 bases between. The germline V gene encodes CDR1 SQVTM and CDR2 ANQGSEA. The CDR3 region has the DNA TGCAGCGTTCTTATGAGAACCTACGAGCAGTACTTC. Translating gives CSVLMRTYEQYF.

This clonotype was detected only a few times. The genes are TRBV11-1 and TRBJ2-1; 15 bases are a match to TRBD2. This CDR3 region has 16 residues. CDR1 SGHAT and CDR2 FQDESV come from the germline V gene (reference sequence). The V gene end was trimmed by 3 bases and the J gene end by 9 bases; junction bases not matched to a gene: 6. CDR3 coding DNA: TGTGCCAGCAGCTTCGCGGGACTAGCGGGGGGAGGTGAGCAGTTCTTC. It specifies CASSFAGLAGGGEQFF.

The chain joins TRBV11-1 to TRBJ2-1, with D tentatively TRBD1 or TRBD2 (5 bases each). Trimming took 5 bases from V and 5 from J, leaving 34 bases between them. This CDR3 comprises 21 residues. In germline, CDR1 is SGHAT, CDR2 FQDESV (reference sequence). The CDR3 DNA reads TGTGCCAGCAGCCATTACGGCGGCATTTGGGGGAGTAGGCAATTGCACAATGAGCAGTTCTTC. Its translation: CASSHYGGIWGSRQLHNEQFF.

The rearrangement uses TRBV5-6 and TRBJ2-3; D perhaps matches TRBD1 (5 bases). Trimming took 2 bases from V and 2 from J, leaving 6 bases between them. The CDR3 contains 13 residues. CDR1 and CDR2 (germline): SGHDT, YYEEEE. In DNA, the CDR3 is TGTGCCAGCAGCTTCAGGGTCACAGATACGCAGTATTTT. Residues: CASSFRVTDTQYF.

This clonotype was counted once. Germline and junction disagree at one end, which may indicate a read error. The chain couples TRBV29-1 to TRBJ2-7, with 8 positions matching TRBD1. In germline, CDR1 is SQVTM, CDR2 ANQGSEA. This CDR3 has 15 residues. For the CDR3, the DNA is TGTGCCAGTCCGGAGACAGGGGCAGTGACCTACGAGCAGTACTTC. Amino acids: CASPETGAVTYEQYF.

V is TRBV12-3 or TRBV12-4 and J is TRBJ1-4; 9 bases map to TRBD1. The CDR3 totals 14 residues. Trimming took 1 base from V and 16 from J; bases not matched to a gene: 10. The CDR3 region is CASSLGDRAVEPFF. DNA for the CDR3: TGTGCCAGCAGTTTAGGGGACAGGGCCGTAGAACCGTTTTTT.

In this sample, this clonotype turned up a few times. The chain carries TRBV24-1 and TRBJ1-5, with 8 bases lining up with TRBD1. V lost 6 bases, J lost 1 base, and 1 base stayed unmatched. The CDR3 has 14 residues. Germline CDR1 reads KGHDR; CDR2 reads SFDVKD. The CDR3 DNA sequence: TGTGCCACCAGTAGACAGGGGAGCAATCAGCCCCAGCATTTT. This codes for CATSRQGSNQPQHF.

This clonotype was seen repeatedly, ten times or more. The chain employs TRBV5-1 and TRBJ2-5; tentative D call: TRBD1 (5 bases). The CDR3 consists of 14 residues. Trimming cost V 4 bases and J 2 bases, with 12 bases left between them. The V gene's germline CDR1 is SGHRS and CDR2 YFSETQ. CDR3 DNA sequence: TGCGCCAGCAGCCAAGGGGCAGGGCAAGAGACCCAGTACTTC. Translating it yields CASSQGAGQETQYF.

In this sample, this clonotype turned up many times. The rearrangement uses TRBV9 and TRBJ2-3; TRBD1 is a possible D gene (7 bases). The CDR3 covers 15 residues. Trimming shortened V by 1 base and J by 1 base, and 10 bases separated the two germline ends. The V gene's germline CDR1 is SGDLS and CDR2 YYNGEE. As DNA, the CDR3 is TGTGCCAGCAGCGTACAGGGGGAGGGCACAGATACGCAGTATTTT. Protein: CASSVQGEGTDTQYF.

V gene TRBV20-1 combines with J gene TRBJ2-1; perhaps TRBD1 as D (6 bases). Germline loops: CDR1 DFQATT, CDR2 SNEGSKA (reference sequence). The CDR3 extends over 16 amino acids. Trimming left V 0 bases short and J 2 bases short, with 14 bases between. DNA of the CDR3: TGCAGTGCTAGAGACGTTGACAGGAGCCCCTACAATGAGCAGTTCTTC. Translating gives CSARDVDRSPYNEQFF.